The next 22 T cell receptor beta chains were all read from a single sample in a study of response to subunit inactivated influenza vaccine. In TCRdb, the RT-PCR reads were re-called with MiXCR into one record per CDR3 protein. The table has 500,000 to 600,000 distinct CDR3 sequences, less than 10% seen once. The sequencing used PBMCs from blood, collected about 23 months after vaccination. The receptor set was obtained from a man aged 45 to 70 who received an inactivated influenza vaccine.

The chain uses TRBV6-1 and TRBJ2-5; 11 nucleotides match TRBD1. Looked up from germline, CDR1 is MNHNS and CDR2 is SASEGT. This CDR3 is built from 14 residues. J gave up 7 bases and V 6 bases, and 7 bases lay outside the gene matches. The CDR3 loop is CASSLRGTGGTQYF. For the CDR3, the DNA is TGTGCCAGCAGCCTCAGGGGGACAGGGGGGACCCAGTACTTC.

This clonotype was counted ten times or more. The chain uses TRBV5-1 and TRBJ2-3; D may match TRBD1 or TRBD2 (5 bases each). CDR1 and CDR2 from the germline V gene are SGHRS and YFSETQ. This CDR3 has 14 residues. Trimming pared 4 bases from V and 5 bases from J, leaving 14 bases between. CDR3: CASSQWDQKDTQYF. CDR3 DNA sequence: TGCGCCAGCAGCCAGTGGGACCAGAAAGATACGCAGTATTTT.

In its sample, this clonotype was seen many times. The J gene is TRBJ2-1, the V gene TRBV29-1; 9 bases align to TRBD2. Germline-derived CDR1 and CDR2 are SQVTM and ANQGSEA. The CDR3 has 16 amino acids. V shed 2 bases, J shed 4 bases, and the junction held 9 bases outside the gene matches. CDR3 in DNA: TGCAGCGTTGAACCCATGGAAGCGGGGGGATACAATGAGCAGTTCTTC. It yields the protein CSVEPMEAGGYNEQFF.

This clonotype was observed a few times. The chain uses TRBV7-8 and TRBJ1-4; D might be TRBD1 (5 bases). Between the trimmed V and J ends, which lost 0 bases and 7 bases, there was a span of 12 bases. Per the germline V gene, CDR1 is SGHVS and CDR2 is FQNEAQ. The CDR3 contains 15 residues. DNA of the CDR3: TGTGCCAGCAGCTTAGCGCTAGGGGCTTTTGAAAAACTGTTTTTT. The encoded protein is CASSLALGAFEKLFF.

The J gene is TRBJ1-6, the V gene TRBV5-1; 11 bases map to TRBD1. V gave up 0 bases and J gave up 9 bases; unmatched junction bases: 11. The CDR3 length is 18 residues. Per germline, CDR1 SGHRS and CDR2 YFSETQ. This CDR3 reads CASSLARGQGASASPLHF. CDR3 in DNA: TGCGCCAGCAGCTTGGCCAGAGGACAGGGGGCGAGTGCTTCACCCCTCCACTTT.

This clonotype has just a few counts. The chain recombines TRBV4-3 with TRBJ1-3; D ambiguous. Germline V gene data show CDR1 as LGHNA and CDR2 as YSLEER. This CDR3 spans 15 amino acids. V lost 0 bases to trimming and J lost 2 bases, with 8 bases between them. CDR3 sequence reads: CASSQDLAAGNTIYF. CDR3 nucleotides: TGCGCCAGCAGCCAAGATTTGGCAGCTGGAAACACCATATATTTT.

J is TRBJ2-1 and V is TRBV7-9; unclear D gene. Germline loops: CDR1 SEHNR, CDR2 FQNEAQ (reference sequence). V was pared by 2 bases and J by 6 bases, with 14 bases between. This CDR3 has 15 residues. CDR3 sequence: CASSLPGRPPNEQFF. CDR3 coding DNA: TGTGCCAGCAGCTTACCTGGTCGGCCGCCCAATGAGCAGTTCTTC.

This clonotype was seen only a few times. The CDR3 DNA sequence: TGCGCCAGCAGCTTGGAGGGAAACGCTGGCACTGAAGCTTTCTTT. This codes for CASSLEGNAGTEAFF. This sequence joins TRBV5-1 and TRBJ1-1; D unclear. Germline CDR1 and CDR2: SGHRS and YFSETQ. V was shortened by 0 bases and J by 4 bases, with 13 bases between the two germline ends. CDR3 length: 15 amino acids. Variable domain in full (rest from reference TRBV5-1 and TRBJ1-1): KAGVTQTPRYLIKTRGQQVTLSCSPISGHRSVSWYQQTPGQGLQFLFEYFSETQRNKGNFPGRFSGRQFSNSRSEMNVSTLELGDSALYLCASSLEGNAGTEAFFGQGTRLTVV.

This clonotype occurred a few times. The chain employs TRBV4-3 and TRBJ2-5, with D perhaps matching TRBD1 (5 bases). Trimming cost V 4 bases and J 2 bases, with 14 bases left between them. CDR1 and CDR2 (germline): LGHNA, YSLEER. The CDR3 spans 15 residues. Here the CDR3 DNA reads TGCGCCAGCAGCCCCAGGGCGGAGAGGCAAGAGACCCAGTACTTC. It yields the protein CASSPRAERQETQYF.

This sequence joins TRBV29-1 and TRBJ1-5; D may be TRBD1 (6 bases). The ends were cut back, 4 bases at V and 5 bases at J, with 12 bases in the middle. CDR1 and CDR2 (germline): SQVTM, ANQGSEA. The length of the CDR3 is 13 residues. This chain's CDR3 is CSVGRDKYQPQHF. CDR3 sequence (DNA): TGCAGCGTTGGCCGGGACAAATATCAGCCCCAGCATTTT.

This chain uses TRBV20-1 with TRBJ1-6; D is ambiguous. The V gene lost 5 bases and the J gene lost 4 bases, with 9 bases spanning the gap. The CDR3 length is 13 residues. Germline assignment: CDR1 DFQATT and CDR2 SNEGSKA (reference sequence). Here the CDR3 reads CSAWERYNSPLHF. As DNA, the CDR3 is TGCAGTGCTTGGGAACGATATAATTCACCCCTCCACTTT.

The J gene is TRBJ2-1, the V gene TRBV11-2; D is undetermined. The length of the CDR3 is 16 residues. CDR1 is SGHAT, CDR2 FQNNGV, per germline. Trimming removed 1 base from V and 1 base from J, with 11 bases in between. The CDR3 protein is CASSLVHSRSYNEQFF. CDR3 nucleotides: TGTGCCAGCAGCTTAGTCCATTCTCGGTCCTACAATGAGCAGTTCTTC. Based on the CDR3 plus reference TRBV11-2 and TRBJ2-1, the full variable domain is EAGVAQSPRYKIIEKRQSVAFWCNPISGHATLYWYQQILGQGPKLLIQFQNNGVVDDSQLPKDRFSAERLKGVDSTLKIQPAKLEDSAVYLCASSLVHSRSYNEQFFGPGTRLTVL.

This clonotype was detected a few times. This chain uses TRBV20-1 with TRBJ2-3; 9 positions match TRBD2. Germline CDR1 and CDR2: DFQATT and SNEGSKA (reference sequence). This CDR3 spans 17 amino acids. The V gene end was trimmed by 0 bases and the J gene end by 6 bases; junction bases not matched to a gene: 13. The CDR3 region is CSARDGGSGGTLDTQYF. DNA for the CDR3: TGCAGTGCTAGAGATGGTGGTAGCGGGGGTACTTTGGATACGCAGTATTTT.

This clonotype was seen ten or more times. The chain is built from TRBV20-1 and TRBJ2-5; the D gene is possibly TRBD2 (5 bases). Trimming took off 6 bases at V and 5 bases at J, with 16 bases between the two ends. The CDR3 is made up of 13 amino acids. The germline V gene has CDR1 DFQATT and CDR2 SNEGSKA (reference sequence). The CDR3 loop is CSAQATSRETQYF. Written as DNA, the CDR3 is TGCAGTGCGCAAGCCACTAGTCGGGAGACCCAGTACTTC.

The sample holds a few counts of this clonotype. The chain recombines TRBV7-2 with TRBJ2-2, with 8 bases identical to TRBD1. This CDR3 is built from 16 residues. CDR1 SGHTA and CDR2 FQGNSA come from the germline V gene. V shed 2 bases, J shed 6 bases, and the junction held 8 bases outside the gene matches. CDR3: CASSLLTGGFAGELFF. The CDR3 DNA is TGTGCCAGCAGCTTATTAACAGGGGGGTTTGCCGGGGAGCTGTTTTTT.

J is TRBJ1-2 and V is TRBV10-3; no clear D gene. The germline V gene has CDR1 ENHRY and CDR2 SYGVKD. The V end was cut by 0 bases, the J end by 10 bases, with 12 bases between. This CDR3 region has 13 residues. This CDR3 reads CAISESTQVDYTF. CDR3 coding DNA: TGTGCCATCAGTGAGTCGACTCAGGTCGACTACACCTTC.

The chain couples TRBV7-9 to TRBJ2-3; D perhaps matches TRBD1 (6 bases). There are 12 residues in the CDR3. CDR1 SEHNR and CDR2 FQNEAQ come from the germline V gene (reference sequence). Trimming removed 4 bases from V and 10 bases from J, with 12 bases in between. The CDR3 coding sequence is TGTGCCAGCAGCTGGACAGCGGATGCGCAGTATTTT. Translated: CASSWTADAQYF.

V is TRBV20-1 and J is TRBJ2-1; tentative D call: TRBD2 (6 bases). Germline CDR1 is DFQATT and CDR2 is SNEGSKA (reference sequence). The CDR3 length is 16 residues. Trimming removed 0 bases from V and 5 bases from J, with 17 bases in between. This CDR3 reads CSARDSLRLANNEQFF. The CDR3 nucleotides read TGCAGTGCTAGAGATTCCCTCCGTCTAGCGAACAATGAGCAGTTCTTC.

The chain links TRBV5-1 to TRBJ2-3; 8 nucleotides line up with TRBD1. The trim removed 4 bases at V and 8 bases at J, leaving 15 bases unmatched. Germline loops: CDR1 SGHRS, CDR2 YFSETQ. The CDR3 covers 16 residues. The CDR3: CASSPTAGGMVVTQYF. In nucleotides, the CDR3 is TGCGCCAGCAGCCCAACCGCAGGGGGCATGGTTGTTACGCAGTATTTT.

This clonotype came up many times. The gene calls are TRBV20-1 and TRBJ2-4; D is undetermined. The CDR3 runs 15 residues. The V gene's germline CDR1 is DFQATT and CDR2 SNEGSKA (reference sequence). V was clipped by 0 bases and J by 0 bases, with 9 bases between them. CDR3 DNA sequence: TGCAGTGCTAGAGATATAATTCTAGCCAAAAACATTCAGTACTTC. Its translation is CSARDIILAKNIQYF.

The CDR3 reads CSVEDSEGYRETQYF. DNA for the CDR3: TGCAGCGTTGAAGATTCGGAGGGGTACCGCGAGACCCAGTACTTC. V and J are TRBV29-1 and TRBJ2-5, with TRBD2 as a possible D gene (6 bases). With 0 bases removed from V and 5 bases from J, the gap between germline ends came to 16 bases. Germline values: CDR1 SQVTM, CDR2 ANQGSEA. The CDR3 is 15 residues long.

This clonotype was detected many times. The rearrangement joins TRBV3-1 to TRBJ2-7, with a tentative D call TRBD1 (6 bases). The CDR3 consists of 13 residues. Germline-derived CDR1 and CDR2 are LGHDT and YNNKEL (reference sequence). V was trimmed by 5 bases and J by 0 bases, leaving 8 bases between them. The CDR3 nucleotides are TGTGCCAGCAGCGGACAGAGCTCCTACGAGCAGTACTTC. This gives the protein CASSGQSSYEQYF.